Listed here are 25 T cell receptor beta chains from one sample, sequenced in a study of siplizumab effects on memory and regulatory T cells. Measured with immunoSEQ multiplex PCR; TCRdb has only the in-frame clones, and not every one. This sample carries thousands of clones, 55% to 75% of them seen once, and the ten largest clones take around two thirds. Sequencing was done on a sample of effector memory CD8+ T cells sorted from blood. The subset was: unstimulated CD8+ effector memory T cells. The receptor source for this set is a human donor in good health.

This rearrangement joins TRBV6-1 to TRBJ2-3; 9 nucleotides agree with TRBD1. CDR1 and CDR2 (germline): MNHNS, SASEGT. The CDR3 covers 15 residues. J was trimmed by 2 bases and V by 1 base; bases with no gene match: 1. For the CDR3, the DNA is TGTGCCAGCAGTGAAGGGACAGGGGTCACAGATACGCAGTATTTT. It specifies CASSEGTGVTDTQYF.

This chain connects TRBV28 to TRBJ2-1, with 9 positions matching TRBD1. J was trimmed by 8 bases and V by 5 bases; bases with no gene match: 10. The CDR3 is made up of 15 amino acids. The germline gives CDR1 MDHEN, CDR2 SYDVKM. CDR3 sequence reads: CASSPPGTGIHEQFF. In DNA, the CDR3 is TGTGCCAGCAGTCCTCCCGGGACAGGGATCCATGAGCAGTTCTTC.

The J gene is TRBJ2-1, the V gene TRBV5-6, with unresolved D. The germline gives CDR1 SGHDT, CDR2 YYEEEE. The CDR3 is made up of 15 amino acids. V lost 3 bases and J lost 0, with 10 bases in between. CDR3 sequence: CASSSDISSYNEQFF. In DNA form, the CDR3 reads TGTGCCAGCAGCTCTGACATAAGCTCCTACAATGAGCAGTTCTTC.

The chain carries TRBV5-1 and TRBJ2-3; possibly TRBD1 for D (6 bases). Per germline, CDR1 SGHRS and CDR2 YFSETQ. V was pared by 4 bases and J by 8 bases, with 14 bases between. The CDR3 runs to 13 residues. The CDR3 sequence is CASSDGLGGTQYF. CDR3 nucleotides: TGCGCCAGCAGCGATGGGCTAGGGGGTACGCAGTATTTT.

By its share, this clone is medium-sized (0.01 to 0.1%). J is TRBJ1-3 and V is TRBV6-1; D is unresolved. Trimming took 1 base from V and 0 from J, leaving 13 bases between them. This CDR3 contains 17 residues. The germline V gene has CDR1 MNHNS and CDR2 SASEGT. CDR3 DNA: TGTGCCAGCAGTGAAGGAATTCGCGGGCTCTCTGGAAACACCATATATTTT. Protein: CASSEGIRGLSGNTIYF.

The rearrangement links TRBV18 to TRBJ2-2, with no clear D. Per the germline V gene, CDR1 is KGHSH and CDR2 is LQKENI. V was cut by 2 bases and J by 5 bases, with 6 bases left in between. This CDR3 comprises 13 residues. This CDR3 is CASSPIVTGELFF. The CDR3 bases are TGTGCCAGCTCACCAATCGTAACCGGGGAGCTGTTTTTT. The full variable domain, its missing parts supplied by reference TRBV18 and TRBJ2-2, is NAGVMQNPRHLVRRRGQEARLRCSPMKGHSHVYWYRQLPEEGLKFMVYLQKENIIDESGMPKERFSAEFPKEGPSILRIQQVVRGDSAAYFCASSPIVTGELFFGEGSRLTVL.

This rearrangement joins TRBV25-1 to TRBJ2-2; the match to TRBD1 covers 11 bases. CDR1 and CDR2 from the germline V gene are MGHDK and SYGVNS. There are 15 residues in the CDR3. Germline trimming cut 4 bases from V and 3 bases from J; bases unmatched to any gene: 1. The CDR3 DNA is TGTGCCAGCAGTGCGGGACAGGGGGACACCGGGGAGCTGTTTTTT. As protein: CASSAGQGDTGELFF.

The rearrangement joins TRBV6-6 to TRBJ1-1; no clear D. V shed 6 bases and J shed 0 bases, with 11 bases lying between them. The CDR3 has 14 amino acids. Per the germline V gene, CDR1 is MNHNY and CDR2 is SVGAGI (reference sequence). CDR3 sequence reads: CASSLQIMNTEAFF. The CDR3 DNA reads TGTGCCAGCAGCTTACAGATTATGAACACTGAAGCTTTCTTT.

The gene calls are TRBV4-1 and TRBJ2-1; TRBD1 matches 9 bases. This CDR3 has 17 amino acids. V was pared by 0 bases and J by 9 bases, with 12 bases of the junction left unmatched. Germline assignment: CDR1 MGHRA and CDR2 YSYEKL. This CDR3 is CASSQDLTGGIRSEQFF. In nucleotides, the CDR3 is TGCGCCAGCAGCCAAGATCTCACAGGGGGCATTCGTTCTGAGCAGTTCTTC.

This clone has a single count. The chain recombines TRBV6-5 with TRBJ1-1; D remains ambiguous. Germline V gene data show CDR1 as MNHEY and CDR2 as SVGAGI. V was trimmed by 0 bases and J by 3 bases, leaving 14 bases between them. The length of the CDR3 is 16 residues. CDR3 nucleotide sequence: TGTGCCAGCAGTTACTCTCCATTTTACATAGACACTGAAGCTTTCTTT. This sequence encodes CASSYSPFYIDTEAFF.

This clone was counted only a few times. The CDR3 DNA reads TGTGCCAGCAGCGTGGGACAGGGAAAGGGGGAAGACTATGGCTACACCTTC. Translating gives CASSVGQGKGEDYGYTF. This chain uses TRBV9 with TRBJ1-2, with 9 bases lining up with TRBD1. The V gene's germline CDR1 is SGDLS and CDR2 YYNGEE. Trimming cost V 2 bases and J 3 bases; bases outside gene matches: 11. This CDR3 spans 17 amino acids.

This sequence joins TRBV6-5 and TRBJ1-2; perhaps TRBD1 as D (6 bases). V was cut by 11 bases and J by 0 bases, with 13 bases left in between. The CDR3 runs to 13 residues. Germline-derived CDR1 and CDR2 are MNHEY and SVGAGI. The CDR3 region is CAVNDRSNYGYTF. In nucleotides, the CDR3 is TGTGCCGTCAACGACAGGTCTAACTATGGCTACACCTTC.

V usage is TRBV5-1 and J usage is TRBJ1-1, with D possibly being TRBD1 (6 bases). V was cut by 0 bases and J by 3 bases, with 6 bases left in between. Germline values: CDR1 SGHRS, CDR2 YFSETQ. The CDR3 is made up of 13 amino acids. CDR3 bases: TGCGCCAGCAGCTTGGACAGGGACACTGAAGCTTTCTTT. Translation gives CASSLDRDTEAFF.

The chain couples TRBV6-4 to TRBJ2-3; 9 bases are a match to TRBD1. The J segment lost 1 base and the V segment lost 0 bases, leaving 5 bases of the junction unmatched. Germline V gene sequence: CDR1 MRHNA, CDR2 SNTAGT. This CDR3 spans 17 amino acids. CDR3 nucleotides: TGTGCCAGCAGTGACTCCACAGGGGGCGGAGGCACAGATACGCAGTATTTT. It specifies CASSDSTGGGGTDTQYF.

The CDR3 region is CASSALGDGYNEQFF. CDR3 DNA sequence: TGTGCCAGCAGTGCTTTGGGGGATGGGTACAATGAGCAGTTCTTC. This sequence joins TRBV6-1 and TRBJ2-1, with D perhaps given as TRBD1 or TRBD2 (5 bases each). Germline loops: CDR1 MNHNS, CDR2 SASEGT. CDR3 size: 15 residues. V was pared by 4 bases and J by 4 bases, with 14 bases between.

V is TRBV6-5 and J is TRBJ1-1; maybe TRBD1 (5 bases). This CDR3 has 13 amino acids. Trimming shortened V by 5 bases and J by 7 bases, and 14 bases separated the two germline ends. Germline lookup yields CDR1 MNHEY and CDR2 SVGAGI. DNA for the CDR3: TGTGCCAGCAGTGAAAGGGACCACCTTGAAGCTTTCTTT. Its translation is CASSERDHLEAFF.

CDR3 bases: TGTGCCAGCAGCCAAGAATGGTTTACTGAAGCTTTCTTT. Amino acids: CASSQEWFTEAFF. V gene TRBV14 combines with J gene TRBJ1-1; D unresolved. Between the trimmed V and J ends, which lost 0 bases and 5 bases, there was a span of 7 bases. Germline V CDR1 and CDR2: SGHDN, FVKESK. The CDR3 has 13 amino acids. Using reference TRBV14 and TRBJ1-1 for the parts outside the CDR3, the full variable domain is EAGVTQFPSHSVIEKGQTVTLRCDPISGHDNLYWYRRVMGKEIKFLLHFVKESKQDESGMPNNRFLAERTGGTYSTLKVQPAELEDSGVYFCASSQEWFTEAFFGQGTRLTVV.

The V call is TRBV10-3, the J call TRBJ1-1; D gene unclear. Germline lookup yields CDR1 ENHRY and CDR2 SYGVKD. The CDR3 consists of 15 residues. Deletions cut 5 bases from V and 0 bases from J, with 13 bases between. CDR3 DNA sequence: TGTGCCATCAGTAACGCCACATTGATGAACACTGAAGCTTTCTTT. It translates to CAISNATLMNTEAFF.

The chain recombines TRBV19 with TRBJ2-3; the D gene is possibly TRBD1 (5 bases). CDR3 length equals 16 residues. Germline-derived CDR1 and CDR2 are LNHDA and SQIVND (reference sequence). Trimming left V 4 bases short and J 2 bases short, with 16 bases between. In DNA, the CDR3 is TGTGCCAGTAGTACGCCAGTCTCAGGGTTCACAGATACGCAGTATTTT. Translating it yields CASSTPVSGFTDTQYF.

This chain uses TRBV9 with TRBJ2-1; 7 bases fit TRBD2. This CDR3 has 16 amino acids. Germline values: CDR1 SGDLS, CDR2 YYNGEE. J lost 6 bases, V lost 0 bases, and 9 bases had no gene match. The CDR3 region is CASSVATAGVRNEQFF. The DNA of the CDR3 is TGTGCCAGCAGCGTAGCTACGGCGGGGGTCCGCAATGAGCAGTTCTTC. Variable domain in full (rest from reference TRBV9 and TRBJ2-1): DSGVTQTPKHLITATGQRVTLRCSPRSGDLSVYWYQQSLDQGLQFLIQYYNGEERAKGNILERFSAQQFPDLHSELNLSSLELGDSALYFCASSVATAGVRNEQFFGPGTRLTVL.

The chain recombines TRBV11-2 with TRBJ2-1, with D possibly being TRBD1 (5 bases). V was shortened by 5 bases and J by 4 bases, with 9 bases between the two germline ends. The CDR3 loop spans 13 amino acids. From germline, CDR1 is SGHAT and CDR2 FQNNGV. The chain's CDR3 is CASSAGSYNEQFF. The CDR3 region has the DNA TGTGCCAGCAGCGCAGGGTCATACAATGAGCAGTTCTTC.

This clone was recorded only once. The V gene is TRBV19, the J gene TRBJ2-7; D unresolved. The ends were cut back, 3 bases at V and 0 bases at J, with 15 bases in the middle. There are 16 residues in the CDR3. From germline, CDR1 is LNHDA and CDR2 SQIVND (reference sequence). This chain's CDR3 is CASSISVKASSYEQYF. The CDR3 nucleotides read TGTGCCAGTAGTATTTCGGTCAAGGCCAGCTCCTACGAGCAGTACTTC.

V gene TRBV10-3 combines with J gene TRBJ2-3; the D is unclear. The CDR3 runs 12 residues. Germline CDR1 reads ENHRY; CDR2 reads SYGVKD. Trimming took off 6 bases at V and 2 bases at J, with 6 bases between the two ends. CDR3 sequence (DNA): TGTGCCATCAGCCGAACCACAGATACGCAGTATTTT. It encodes CAISRTTDTQYF.

The genes are TRBV11-2 and TRBJ2-5; tentatively, D is TRBD2 (6 bases). V dropped 4 bases and J dropped 3 bases, with 12 bases sitting between them. Looked up from germline, CDR1 is SGHAT and CDR2 is FQNNGV. The CDR3 is 14 amino acids. CDR3 loop: CASSSGRREETQYF. CDR3 coding DNA: TGTGCCAGCAGCTCGGGGAGGAGGGAAGAGACCCAGTACTTC.

The CDR3 DNA follows: TGTGCCACCAGTAGGACTAGCGGGCGTTTTTACAATGAGCAGTTCTTC. This codes for CATSRTSGRFYNEQFF. The V and J genes are TRBV15 and TRBJ2-1; the match to TRBD2 covers 11 bases. After removal of 6 bases from V and 4 bases from J, the junction contained 8 bases not matched to a gene. Germline CDR1 is LNHNV and CDR2 is YYDKDF (reference sequence). The CDR3 contains 16 residues.